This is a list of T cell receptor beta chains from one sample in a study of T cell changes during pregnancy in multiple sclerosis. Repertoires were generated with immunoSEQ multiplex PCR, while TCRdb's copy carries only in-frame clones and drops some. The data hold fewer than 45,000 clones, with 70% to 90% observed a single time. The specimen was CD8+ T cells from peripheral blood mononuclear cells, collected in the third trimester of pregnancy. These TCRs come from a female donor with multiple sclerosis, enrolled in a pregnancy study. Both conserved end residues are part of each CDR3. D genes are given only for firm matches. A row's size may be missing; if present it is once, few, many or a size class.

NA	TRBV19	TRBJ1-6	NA	TGTGCCAGTAGTACCCACTCTAATTCACCCCTCCACTTT	CASSTHSNSPLHF
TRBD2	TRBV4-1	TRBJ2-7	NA	TGCGCCAGCAGCCGGACTAGCGGGAAATACGAGCAGTACTTC	CASSRTSGKYEQYF
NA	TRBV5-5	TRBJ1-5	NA	TGTGCCAGCAGCACCGGACAGTTTAATCAGCCCCAGCATTTT	CASSTGQFNQPQHF
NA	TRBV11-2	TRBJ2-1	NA	TGTGCCAGCAGCTTTGTAAGTAGCTCCTACAATGAGCAGTTCTTC	CASSFVSSSYNEQFF
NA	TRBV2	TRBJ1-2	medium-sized	TGTGCCAGCAGTGAAGCGCTTCGGGGGACTGGTGGCTACACCTTC	CASSEALRGTGGYTF
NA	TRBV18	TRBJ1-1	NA	TGTGCCAGCTCACCCTATGGGGAGGGCACTGAAGCTTTCTTT	CASSPYGEGTEAFF
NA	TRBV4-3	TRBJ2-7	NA	TGCGCCAGCAGCCAAGATCTCACTTTGTCCTACGAGCAGTACTTC	CASSQDLTLSYEQYF
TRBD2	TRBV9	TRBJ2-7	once	TGTGCCAGCAGCGCTCCCGGGACTAGCGGGGGCGAGCAGTACTTC	CASSAPGTSGGEQYF
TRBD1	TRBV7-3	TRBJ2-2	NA	TGTGCCAGCAGCTTCCCGGGACAGAGGATCCCTGGGGAGCTGTTTTTT	CASSFPGQRIPGELFF
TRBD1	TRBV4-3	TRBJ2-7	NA	TGCGCCAGCAGCCAATATCCGACAGGGTGGGCCTACGAGCAGTACTTC	CASSQYPTGWAYEQYF
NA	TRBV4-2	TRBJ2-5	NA	TGTGCCAGCAGCCAAGCTCGAGGTAGCCAAGAGACCCAGTACTTC	CASSQARGSQETQYF
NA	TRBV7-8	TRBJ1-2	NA	TGTGCCAGCAGCTTAGGCCAGGGTGGTGGCTACACCTTC	CASSLGQGGGYTF
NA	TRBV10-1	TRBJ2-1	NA	TGCGCCAGCAGTGTCTTCCGCCACCCCCATCAGTACAATGAGCAGTTCTTC	CASSVFRHPHQYNEQFF
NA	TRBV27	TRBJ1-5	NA	TGTGCCAGCAGTTTAACCCAGGTGGCCCCTTATAGCAATCAGCCCCAGCATTTT	CASSLTQVAPYSNQPQHF
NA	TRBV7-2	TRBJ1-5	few	TGTGCCAGCAGCCTAGGGGGAGGGGACCAGCATTTT	CASSLGGGDQHF
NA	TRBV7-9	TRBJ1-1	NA	TGTGCCAGCAGCCAAACCGGACTTCACCCCTTCACTGAAGCTTTCTTT	CASSQTGLHPFTEAFF
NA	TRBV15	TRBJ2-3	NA	TGTGCCACCAGTTCGGGATACACAGATACGCAGTATTTT	CATSSGYTDTQYF
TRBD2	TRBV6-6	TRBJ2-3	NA	TGTGCCAGCAGTTACCTAGCGGGGGGTGTAGATACGCAGTATTTT	CASSYLAGGVDTQYF
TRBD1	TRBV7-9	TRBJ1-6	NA	TGTGCCAGCAGCTTAGGTGGGACAGACAATTCACCCCTCCACTTT	CASSLGGTDNSPLHF
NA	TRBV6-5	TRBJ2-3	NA	TGTGCCAGCAGCCGTGTGGTGGCCACAGATACGCAGTATTTT	CASSRVVATDTQYF
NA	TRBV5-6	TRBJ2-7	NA	TGTGCCAGCAACCCTTCTAACTCCTACGAGCAGTACTTC	CASNPSNSYEQYF
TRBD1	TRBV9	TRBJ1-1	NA	TGTGCCAGCAGCGTCCGGGGGACAGGGGGCAGGGAAGCTTTCTTT	CASSVRGTGGREAFF
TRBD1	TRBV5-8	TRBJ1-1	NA	TGTGCCAGCAGCCTGACAGGGGGGGTGAACACTGAAGCTTTCTTT	CASSLTGGVNTEAFF
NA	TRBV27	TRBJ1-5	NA	TGTGCCAGCAGTCCCCCCCGGGGTAGCAATCAGCCCCAGCATTTT	CASSPPRGSNQPQHF
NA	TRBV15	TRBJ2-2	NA	TGTGCCACCAGCAGAGGCCCGGAGGGCTTTGTCGGGGAGCTGTTTTTT	CATSRGPEGFVGELFF
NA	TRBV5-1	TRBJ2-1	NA	TGCGCCAGCAGCAGGTGGGGAGGAGGCTACAATGAGCAGTTCTTC	CASSRWGGGYNEQFF
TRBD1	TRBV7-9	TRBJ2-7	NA	TGTGCCAGCACCTTTATCACTATACAGGGGGCGTACGAGCAGTACTTC	CASTFITIQGAYEQYF
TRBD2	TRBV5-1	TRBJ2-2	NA	TGCGCCAGCAGCCAGTACCCGGGACTAGCGACCACCGGGGAGCTGTTTTTT	CASSQYPGLATTGELFF
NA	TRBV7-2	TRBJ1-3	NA	TGTGCCAGCAGCTTTAACTCTGGAAACACCATATATTTT	CASSFNSGNTIYF
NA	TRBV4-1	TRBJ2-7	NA	TGCGCCAGCAGCCAAAGCCTCCGGGACACCCTCGAGCAGTACTTC	CASSQSLRDTLEQYF
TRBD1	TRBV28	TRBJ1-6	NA	TGTGCCAGCAGTCTAGGACAGGGGGCTTTGGATTCACCCCTCCACTTT	CASSLGQGALDSPLHF
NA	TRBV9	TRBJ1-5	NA	TGTGCCAGCAGCCCAGGCTTGCCTTTGAATCAGCCCCAGCATTTT	CASSPGLPLNQPQHF
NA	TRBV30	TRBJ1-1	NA	TGTGCCTGGACCTGGGGGCAGCTCGAAGCTTTCTTT	CAWTWGQLEAFF
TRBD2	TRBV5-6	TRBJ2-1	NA	TGTGCCAGCAGCCAACTAGCGGGGGGGCCCTTGGAGCAGTTCTTC	CASSQLAGGPLEQFF
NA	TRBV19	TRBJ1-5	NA	TGTGCCAGTAGTATAATGGGAGTCGGCAATCAGCCCCAGCATTTT	CASSIMGVGNQPQHF
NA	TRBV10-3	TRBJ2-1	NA	TGTGCCATCAGCCCCCGGGGGACGGGTGAGCAGTTCTTC	CAISPRGTGEQFF
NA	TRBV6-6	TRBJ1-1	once	TGTGCCAGCAGTTACTCGGAGGGTTATAACACTGAAGCTTTCTTT	CASSYSEGYNTEAFF
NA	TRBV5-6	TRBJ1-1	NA	TGTGCCAGCAGCTTGGCCGAGGGAGTCAATGAAGCTTTCTTT	CASSLAEGVNEAFF
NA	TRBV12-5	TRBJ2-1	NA	TGTGCTAGTGGTTTGCCCCGACAGGTAGCTACATCCCCGATCTACAATGAGCAGTTCTTC	CASGLPRQVATSPIYNEQFF
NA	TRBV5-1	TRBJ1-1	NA	TGCGCCAGCAGCTTGTCCACAGGTGTCACTGAAGCTTTCTTT	CASSLSTGVTEAFF
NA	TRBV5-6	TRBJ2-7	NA	TGTGCCAGCAGCTCGGGGACTCCATGGTGGGAGCAGTACTTC	CASSSGTPWWEQYF
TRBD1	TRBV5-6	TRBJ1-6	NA	TGTGCCAGCAGCATTCCGGGGACAGCCAGCTCCTATAATTCACCCCTCCACTTT	CASSIPGTASSYNSPLHF
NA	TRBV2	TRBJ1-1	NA	TGTGCCAGCCTGTGGAGCACTGAAGCTTTCTTT	CASLWSTEAFF
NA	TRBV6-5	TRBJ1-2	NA	TGTGCCAGCAGTTACTCGGGGCAGCACGTCTACACCTTC	CASSYSGQHVYTF
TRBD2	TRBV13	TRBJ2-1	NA	TGTGCCAGCAGCTTAGTCTTAGCGGGGGAGTACAATGAGCAGTTCTTC	CASSLVLAGEYNEQFF
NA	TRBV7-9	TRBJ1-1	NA	TGTGCCAGCATATCCCCCGAGGACAGAATCGCTTTCTTT	CASISPEDRIAFF
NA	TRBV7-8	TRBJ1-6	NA	TGTGCCAGCAGTGCGGGCCCCTATAATTCACCCCTCCACTTT	CASSAGPYNSPLHF
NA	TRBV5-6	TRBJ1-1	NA	TGTGCCAGCAGCCCTACCGGTACAGGGAACACTGAAGCTTTCTTT	CASSPTGTGNTEAFF
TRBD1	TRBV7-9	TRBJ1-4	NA	TGTGCCAGCAGCCTCCAGGGGGCCCCCTTTGAAAAACTGTTTTTT	CASSLQGAPFEKLFF
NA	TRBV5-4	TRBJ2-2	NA	TGTGCCAGCAACAGGGTGGGCACCGGGGAGCTGTTTTTT	CASNRVGTGELFF
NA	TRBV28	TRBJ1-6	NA	TGTGCCAGCAGTTCGCTGACAGACTCCTATAATTCACCCCTCCACTTT	CASSSLTDSYNSPLHF
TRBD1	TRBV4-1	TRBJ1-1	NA	TGCGCCAGCAGCCAGAGACAGGGGGTAGGGCTATCGGTAGGAACTGAAGCTTTCTTT	CASSQRQGVGLSVGTEAFF